Below are 3 T cell receptor beta chains sequenced from a single sample in a study of cytomegalovirus exposure and HLA in healthy donors. PCR employed 60 Vbeta and 13 Jbeta primers. Only in-frame clones appear in the TCRdb table, and some are missing; sequencing was by immunoSEQ multiplex PCR. Of about 160,000 clones listed, approximately 80% are singletons. The sample was PBMCs. Receptors were obtained from a woman aged 18-29 years in good health and CMV-seronegative.

This clone occurred a few times. This chain connects TRBV6-5 to TRBJ1-1, with D perhaps matching TRBD1 (5 bases). The CDR3 runs 15 residues. Germline CDR1 and CDR2: MNHEY and SVGAGI. Trimming left V 2 bases short and J 6 bases short, with 16 bases between. The CDR3 nucleotides read TGTGCCAGCAGTTACCCCGTGGGGGGGAAGCCTGAAGCTTTCTTT. It specifies CASSYPVGGKPEAFF.

The chain uses TRBV13 and TRBJ1-1, with 12 bases that match TRBD1. CDR3 size: 18 residues. The germline gives CDR1 PRHDT, CDR2 FYEKMQ (reference sequence). V shed 5 bases and J 7 bases; nucleotides not matched to a gene: 17. CDR3 bases: TGTGCCAGCAGCACAGAGGGGACAGGGGGCTTTAGGGAAATTGAAGCTTTCTTT. Protein product: CASSTEGTGGFREIEAFF.

A single count supports this clone. This chain uses TRBV27 with TRBJ1-3, with D hard to call. Trimming took off 1 base at V and 0 bases at J, with 7 bases between the two ends. The V gene's germline CDR1 is MNHEY and CDR2 SMNVEV (reference sequence). The CDR3 has 15 residues. The CDR3 sequence: CASSLLGSSGNTIYF. The CDR3 DNA sequence: TGTGCCAGCAGTTTATTGGGGAGCTCTGGAAACACCATATATTTT.